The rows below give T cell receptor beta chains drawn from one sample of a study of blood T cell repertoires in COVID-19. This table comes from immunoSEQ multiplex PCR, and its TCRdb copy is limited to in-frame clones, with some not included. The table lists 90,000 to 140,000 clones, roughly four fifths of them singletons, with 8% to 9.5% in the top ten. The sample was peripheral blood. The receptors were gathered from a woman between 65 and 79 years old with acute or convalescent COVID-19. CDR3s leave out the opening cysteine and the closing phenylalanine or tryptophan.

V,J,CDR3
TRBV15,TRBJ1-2,ATSRRAGLSNYGYT
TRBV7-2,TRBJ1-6,ASSLRSSYNSPLH
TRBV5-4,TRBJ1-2,ASSSDRGRSGYT
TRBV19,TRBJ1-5,ASRDRQNQPQH
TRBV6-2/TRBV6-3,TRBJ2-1,ASSLPGLAANEQF
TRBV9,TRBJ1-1,ASSVAPFAEAF
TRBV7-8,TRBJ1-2,ASSPRSTEASPNYGYT
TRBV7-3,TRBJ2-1,ASSSEGQRRYNEQF
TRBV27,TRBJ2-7,ASGGAYEQY
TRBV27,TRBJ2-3,ASSYKQLGTDTQY
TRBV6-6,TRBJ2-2,ASRSGAGELF
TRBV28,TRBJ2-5,ASSFLDRVETQY
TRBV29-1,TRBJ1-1,SLRKVNTEAF
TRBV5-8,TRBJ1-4,ASSYTGWDEKLF
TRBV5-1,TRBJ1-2,ASSPGLYGYT
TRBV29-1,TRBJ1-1,SVVPGDTEAF
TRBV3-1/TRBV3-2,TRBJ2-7,ASSQKAGRSSYEQY
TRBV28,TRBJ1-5,ASTMRQGGQPQH
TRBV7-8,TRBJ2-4,ASSSVSPNKNIQY
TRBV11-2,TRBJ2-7,ASSSVSYSSLVEQY
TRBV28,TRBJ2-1,ASSRLAGANEQF
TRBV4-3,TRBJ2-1,ASSLAGGNAYNEQF
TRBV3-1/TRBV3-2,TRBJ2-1,ASSQGELAGWQF
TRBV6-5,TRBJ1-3,ASSQGSSGNTIY